This TCR beta chain was obtained from a study of blood T cell repertoires in COVID-19. Study in general: Samples came from the United States, Italy and Spain, spanning acute and convalescent COVID-19. Nucleic acid was either cDNA or gDNA, and it came from T cells, B-cell-depleted T cells, or PBMCs.

The CDR3 is made up of 14 amino acids. V lost 3 bases and J 0 bases, leaving 6 bases between the germline ends. Germline lookup yields CDR1 WNHNN and CDR2 SYGVQD (reference sequence). As for this clone: Distinct nucleotide sequences in the sample also encode this CDR3.

Here immunoSEQ multiplex PCR was the method, and the copy in TCRdb shows in-frame clones only, minus some. The table lists over 70,000 clones, 85% to 90% of them singletons, with more than 0.85% in the top ten. This sequence joins TRBV10-1 and TRBJ1-3, with D unclear. Sequenced material: peripheral blood. This TCR came from a human donor in a cohort sampled during active COVID-19. This CDR3 is CASSEDTSGNTIYF. The CDR3 DNA reads TGCGCCAGCAGTGAAGACACCTCTGGAAACACCATATATTTT.